The 5 T cell receptor beta chains listed next were all sequenced from one sample in a study of T cells after yellow fever vaccination. Using its own MiXCR run on the 5' RACE reads, TCRdb lists one record per CDR3 protein. Altogether about 58,000 distinct CDR3 sequences are present, around 5.4% being singletons, with the ten largest covering 30% to 35%. The material was PBMCs, either bulk or a sorted T-cell subset (CD4+, CD8+, memory, or dextramer-sorted; not recorded which), obtained on the day of the yellow fever booster vaccination. The source is a man in his late teens or twenties who received the YFV17D yellow fever vaccine.

The gene calls are TRBV6-1 and TRBJ1-1, with D unclear. This CDR3 is 12 amino acids long. Germline V gene data show CDR1 as MNHNS and CDR2 as SASEGT. The germline V and J ends were trimmed by 7 bases and 4 bases, with 10 bases remaining between them. The CDR3 DNA reads as TGTGCCAGCAAAGGCTTAAGCACTGAAGCTTTCTTT. This gives the protein CASKGLSTEAFF.

The chain links TRBV18 to TRBJ2-5; D ambiguous. CDR1 and CDR2 (germline): KGHSH, LQKENI. Trimming took off 3 bases at V and 2 bases at J, with 7 bases between the two ends. This CDR3 has 13 residues. CDR3: CASSPPNQETQYF. DNA of the CDR3: TGTGCCAGCTCACCGCCTAATCAAGAGACCCAGTACTTC.

Only a few counts were recorded for this clonotype. This chain uses TRBV19 with TRBJ2-2, with D possibly TRBD2 on 5 matching bases. The length of the CDR3 is 16 residues. In germline, CDR1 is LNHDA, CDR2 SQIVND (reference sequence). V lost 7 bases, J lost 1 base, and 16 bases lay in between. The CDR3 DNA sequence: TGTGCCAGTACTCCTTATCCGGGGAAGAACACCGGGGAGCTGTTTTTT. It is translated as CASTPYPGKNTGELFF.

This clonotype turned up a few times. The chain uses TRBV7-3 and TRBJ2-3; D is possibly TRBD1 or TRBD2 (6 bases each). Per the germline V gene, CDR1 is SGHTA and CDR2 is FQGTGA. The CDR3 runs to 18 residues. With 5 bases removed from V and 5 bases from J, the gap between germline ends came to 26 bases. In DNA, the CDR3 is TGTGCCAGCAGCCTACCGGGTACTGGGGGCGGGGCGAGAGATACGCAGTATTTT. Encoded protein: CASSLPGTGGGARDTQYF.

This chain joins TRBV12-3 or TRBV12-4 and TRBJ2-3; weak D call: TRBD1 (5 bases). The CDR3 is 16 residues long. V lost 2 bases and J 5 bases, leaving 17 bases between the germline ends. This chain's CDR3 is CASSLSMAGYRDTQYF. The CDR3 DNA is TGTGCCAGCAGTTTAAGTATGGCAGGGTATAGAGATACGCAGTATTTT.